Listed below are T cell receptor beta chains from one sample, sequenced in a study of siplizumab effects on memory and regulatory T cells. The protocol was immunoSEQ multiplex PCR, while the TCRdb copy is restricted to in-frame clones and leaves out a portion. The table shows tens of thousands of clones, with about 89% occurring only once. What was sequenced was CD8+ T cells sorted from blood. These receptors were taken from a human donor in good health. Both conserved end residues are part of each CDR3. A clone size is listed for some rows: how often the clone was seen (once, few, many), or a class if it is expanded.

clone_size j_call v_call cdr3_aa
. TRBJ2-3 TRBV27 CASSQTRTDTQYF
. TRBJ2-7 TRBV6-1 CASSEGGPGGVSYEQYF
. TRBJ2-7 TRBV5-6 CASRDPNRGVSYEQYF
. TRBJ1-2 TRBV18 CASSQGTDGSLGYTF
. TRBJ1-5 TRBV27 CASSSQGRGTGDQPQHF
once TRBJ2-7 TRBV25-1 CASSAQGSYEQYF
. TRBJ1-1 TRBV7-8 CASSSALRGSEAFF
. TRBJ1-5 TRBV5-8 CASSLTPLGRQPQHF
. TRBJ2-1 TRBV5-6 CASSLPRAGTRENEQFF
. TRBJ2-5 TRBV4-1 CASSQVGTSGSETQYF
. TRBJ2-7 TRBV28 CASSLLGTSYEQYF
. TRBJ2-7 TRBV2 CASTEDRVSHEQYF
. TRBJ2-7 TRBV4-1 CASSRQRGGLGEQYF
. TRBJ2-5 TRBV5-4 CASSRIGTGTETQYF
once TRBJ2-1 TRBV11-2 CASRLGSYNEQFF